The rows below give T cell receptor beta chains drawn from one sample of a study of beta chain features in type 1 diabetes. The data were produced by immunoSEQ multiplex PCR, yet TCRdb's version contains in-frame clones alone and is incomplete. The repertoire holds approximately 360,000 clones, with around 12% as singletons. Sequencing was carried out using naive CD4+ T cells from blood. The receptors here all came from a young woman with type 1 diabetes. Each CDR3 is given with its conserved first and last residue. The D gene is left open where the match is weak.

TRBJ2-1,NA,TRBV29-1,15,CSVSSETRTDNEQFF
TRBJ2-5,NA,TRBV9,14,CASSVRGEGETQYF
TRBJ2-6,NA,TRBV7-3,15,CASSAQLSGANVLTF
TRBJ2-5,TRBD1,TRBV10-3,13,CAVNKGTGETQYF
TRBJ2-3,NA,TRBV5-4,15,CASSLEPSRRDTQYF
TRBJ1-1,NA,TRBV5-1,14,CASSFGGYRGEAFF
TRBJ2-2,NA,TRBV9,16,CASSAKPGTNTGELFF
TRBJ2-7,TRBD2,TRBV7-9,15,CASSSGLAVLYEQYF
TRBJ1-6,NA,TRBV15,14,CATSVLPGGSPLHF
TRBJ2-1,NA,TRBV11-2,14,CASSSDWSYNEQFF
TRBJ2-7,NA,TRBV4-3,13,CASSQAAGYEQYF
TRBJ2-1,NA,TRBV19,12,CASSQQYNEQFF
TRBJ2-7,TRBD2,TRBV29-1,14,CSVGFLAGAYEQYF
TRBJ2-5,NA,TRBV2,16,CASRLFPGINQETQYF
TRBJ2-7,TRBD1,TRBV5-1,14,CASSTNGQGYEQYF
TRBJ2-7,NA,TRBV7-9,11,CASSTGGEQYF
TRBJ2-7,NA,TRBV28,13,CASKGPGMGEQYF
TRBJ2-5,NA,TRBV29-1,13,CSVEGRVGETQYF
TRBJ1-1,NA,TRBV10-3,14,CAISEGLVNTEAFF
TRBJ1-5,NA,TRBV10-3,14,CAISSAGSNQPQHF
TRBJ1-4,NA,TRBV29-1,12,CSVSAVGEKLFF
TRBJ2-7,TRBD1,TRBV7-2,14,CASKTGPSSYEQYF
TRBJ1-5,TRBD1,TRBV5-4,18,CASSLSSPGGSGNQPQHF
TRBJ2-3,TRBD2,TRBV11-1,15,CASSLGAGVVDTQYF
TRBJ2-5,NA,TRBV9,15,CASGTSPDRGETQYF
TRBJ1-6,TRBD1,TRBV25-1,16,CASRESGTGRNSPLHF
TRBJ2-3,NA,TRBV4-3,13,CASSQEAADTQYF
TRBJ1-6,NA,TRBV28,13,CASRPRLRSPLHF
TRBJ1-1,TRBD1,TRBV5-4,13,CASSFGQGDEAFF
TRBJ2-7,NA,TRBV11-2,15,CASSPRGSSSYEQYF
TRBJ2-1,TRBD2,TRBV30,15,CAWSVGLAGYNEQFF
TRBJ2-5,NA,TRBV19,13,CASSIKGQETQYF
TRBJ2-1,TRBD1,TRBV5-4,16,CASSLAPGGGDNEQFF
TRBJ2-7,NA,TRBV7-9,16,CASSRDGGTVFYEQYF
TRBJ1-2,NA,TRBV5-4,15,CASSLDRVPNYGYTF
TRBJ2-1,TRBD2,TRBV2,14,CASSAVAGMNEQFF
TRBJ2-1,NA,TRBV30,16,CAWTRQGGSSYNEQFF
TRBJ2-1,NA,TRBV11-3,14,CASSLFGGRNEQFF
TRBJ2-2,TRBD2,TRBV2,15,CASRRSGVNTGELFF
TRBJ1-6,NA,TRBV10-3,16,CAISESTPGNTSPLHF
TRBJ2-5,NA,TRBV9,14,CASSVGAGQETQYF
TRBJ1-1,NA,TRBV14,12,CASSRLRGEAFF
TRBJ2-7,NA,TRBV29-1,13,CSVFTGTKPEQYF
TRBJ2-1,TRBD2,TRBV2,15,CASSERAGGHNEQFF
TRBJ2-2,NA,TRBV29-1,14,CSVVGQVGPGELFF
TRBJ2-1,TRBD2,TRBV27,14,CATRLAGRYNEQFF
TRBJ1-4,NA,TRBV5-1,15,CASSLAEGTNEKLFF
TRBJ2-1,TRBD2,TRBV5-1,15,CASAFGTSDYNEQFF
TRBJ1-1,NA,TRBV19,13,CASSISTITEAFF
TRBJ1-2,NA,TRBV7-9,16,CASSSHGGGGDYGYTF
TRBJ2-7,NA,TRBV6-1,14,CASSEHQGSNEQYF
TRBJ2-7,NA,TRBV19,12,CASSSRLGEQYF
TRBJ1-2,NA,TRBV25-1,13,CASSEAGGSGYTF
TRBJ2-7,NA,TRBV6-1,12,CASTIKRDKQYF
TRBJ2-3,NA,TRBV18,15,CASSPQGGSTDTQYF